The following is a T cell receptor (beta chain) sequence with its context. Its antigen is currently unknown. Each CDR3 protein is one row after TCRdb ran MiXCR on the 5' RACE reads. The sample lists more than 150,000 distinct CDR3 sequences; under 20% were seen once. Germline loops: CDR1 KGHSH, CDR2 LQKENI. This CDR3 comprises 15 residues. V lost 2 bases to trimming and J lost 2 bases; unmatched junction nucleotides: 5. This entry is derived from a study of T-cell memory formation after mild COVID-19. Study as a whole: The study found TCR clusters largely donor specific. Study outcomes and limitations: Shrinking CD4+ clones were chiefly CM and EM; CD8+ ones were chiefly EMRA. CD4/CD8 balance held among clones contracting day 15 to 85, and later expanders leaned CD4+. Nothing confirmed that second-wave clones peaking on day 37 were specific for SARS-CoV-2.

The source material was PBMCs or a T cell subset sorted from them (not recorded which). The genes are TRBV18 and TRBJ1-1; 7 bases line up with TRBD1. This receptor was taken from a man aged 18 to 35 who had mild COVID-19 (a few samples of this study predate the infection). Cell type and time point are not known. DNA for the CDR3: TGTGCCAGCTCACCATTGGAGGGGGCCAACACTGAAGCTTTCTTT. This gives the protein CASSPLEGANTEAFF.